This T cell receptor (beta chain) was sequenced during a study of CD8 T cells in Susac syndrome. In contrast to the negatively isolated CD8+ and CD4+ T cells, TEMRA cells were FACS-enriched. This clonotype was seen only a few times. Germline V gene lookup returns CDR1 LGHDT and CDR2 YNNKEL (reference sequence). This CDR3 region has 9 residues. V lost 7 bases, J lost 3 bases, and 0 bases lay in between. Random hexamers were used to reverse transcribe roughly 0.45 to 1 ug of RNA. Amplification of TCR beta CDR3 spanned 54 Vbeta and 13 Jbeta via immunoSEQ multiplex PCR. TCRdb reprocessed the immunoSEQ multiplex PCR reads with MiXCR, giving one entry per CDR3 protein. In the table there are 85,000 to 130,000 distinct CDR3 sequences, around 94% of which are singletons.

The V gene is TRBV3-1, the J gene TRBJ2-5; unclear D gene. The sequenced sample consisted of CD8+ T cells from PBMCs. This sequence originates from a human donor with Susac syndrome. CDR3 in DNA: TGTGCCAGCAAAGAGACCCAGTACTTC. Encoded protein: CASKETQYF.